The rows below give T cell receptor beta chains drawn from one sample of a study of blood T cell repertoires in COVID-19. TCRdb's copy holds only in-frame clones and misses some; the assay was immunoSEQ multiplex PCR. Among 100,000 to 150,000 clones listed, around 89% were seen once. The sequenced sample consisted of peripheral blood. The receptors here all came from a man aged 50-59 years with acute or convalescent COVID-19. Each CDR3 is given with its conserved first and last residue. The D gene is left open where the match is weak. A row's size may be missing; if present it is once, few, many or a size class.

V gene	D gene	CDR3 length	clone size	J gene	CDR3 DNA	CDR3 protein
TRBV7-9	TRBD1	15	NA	TRBJ1-2	TGTGCCAGCAGCTCCAGGACAGGGGGGGACTATGGCTACACCTTC	CASSSRTGGDYGYTF
TRBV10-3	NA	16	NA	TRBJ1-5	TGTGCCATCAGTGAGTCGTGGGAGGGGAGGGGTCAGCCCCAGCATTTT	CAISESWEGRGQPQHF
TRBV7-9	NA	14	NA	TRBJ2-2	TGTGCCAGCAGTCCCTTGAACTCGGGGGGGGAGCTGTTTTTT	CASSPLNSGGELFF
TRBV19	TRBD2	17	NA	TRBJ2-4	TGTGCCAGTAACCCCCGCCTTGCGGGGGAAGCCAAAAACATTCAGTACTTC	CASNPRLAGEAKNIQYF
TRBV9	TRBD1	15	NA	TRBJ1-1	TGTGCCAGCAGCCCATGGACAGGGGGAGGCCCTGAAGCTTTCTTT	CASSPWTGGGPEAFF
TRBV5-6	NA	11	NA	TRBJ1-4	TGTGCCAGCAGCTTGGGAGACAGGAAGATTTTT	CASSLGDRKIF
TRBV10-3	NA	15	NA	TRBJ2-7	TGTGCCATCAGTGCCGGGTTCGGGGACATCTACGAGCAGTACTTC	CAISAGFGDIYEQYF
TRBV5-1	TRBD2	15	NA	TRBJ2-1	TGCGCCAGCAGCAATGGACTAGCGGGAGGAATCGGGCAGTTCTTC	CASSNGLAGGIGQFF
TRBV6-5	NA	14	NA	TRBJ2-7	TGTGCCAGCAGTCCTCTCCCGGGATCCTACGAGCAGTACTTC	CASSPLPGSYEQYF
TRBV5-1	NA	15	NA	TRBJ1-6	TGCGCCAGCAGCTCCACCACCACAGGGTCCGCACCCCTCCACTTT	CASSSTTTGSAPLHF
TRBV10-3	TRBD2	13	NA	TRBJ2-3	TGTGCCATCGGGACTAGTCCCGCAGATACGCAGTATTTT	CAIGTSPADTQYF
TRBV24-1	TRBD1	13	NA	TRBJ1-2	TGTGCCACCAGTGACCACAGGGGCTATGGCTACACCTTC	CATSDHRGYGYTF
TRBV6-5	NA	15	NA	TRBJ2-2	TGTGCCAGCTCTACCGGCGGATCGAACACCGGGGAGCTGTTTTTT	CASSTGGSNTGELFF
TRBV6-4	NA	14	NA	TRBJ2-3	TGTGCCAGCAGTGACTCACAGGGCGCAGATACGCAGTATTTT	CASSDSQGADTQYF
TRBV29-1	NA	16	NA	TRBJ1-2	TGCAGCGTTGAAAGACCTCTACCCGGAGGGGTCTATGGCTACACCTTC	CSVERPLPGGVYGYTF
TRBV27	NA	14	NA	TRBJ1-2	TGTGCCAGCAGTTTATGGGGGGGCACCCATGGCTACACCTTC	CASSLWGGTHGYTF
TRBV5-4	NA	13	NA	TRBJ2-3	TGTGCCAGCAGAACTAGAAACACAGATACGCAGTATTTT	CASRTRNTDTQYF
TRBV7-6	TRBD1	16	few	TRBJ1-6	TGTGCCAGCAGCCCGGACAGGGGCGACCCTAATTCACCCCTCCACTTT	CASSPDRGDPNSPLHF
TRBV19	NA	16	NA	TRBJ1-6	TGTGCCAGTAGTATCGTCGGTAGCTCCTATAATTCACCCCTCCACTTT	CASSIVGSSYNSPLHF
TRBV12-5	NA	14	NA	TRBJ1-1	TGTGCTAGTGGTTTTGGAACTACGGGAACTGAAGCTTTCTTT	CASGFGTTGTEAFF
TRBV30	TRBD2	16	NA	TRBJ2-1	TGTGCCTGGAGTAGGACTAGCGGAGCTTTATACAATGAGCAGTTCTTC	CAWSRTSGALYNEQFF
TRBV7-9	NA	12	NA	TRBJ2-3	TGTGCCAGCAGCCCCCTTAGAGATACGCAGTATTTT	CASSPLRDTQYF
TRBV6-6	TRBD1	16	NA	TRBJ2-7	TGTGCCAGCAAACCTCCCGGGACAGGGGGCTCCTACGAGCAGTACTTC	CASKPPGTGGSYEQYF
TRBV10-3	NA	15	NA	TRBJ1-6	TGTGCCATCAGTGAGTCAACGGGAGGGAATTCACCCCTCCACTTT	CAISESTGGNSPLHF
TRBV6-1	NA	14	NA	TRBJ1-1	TGTGCCAGCAGTGAAACGCGGGGGAGGACTGAAGCTTTCTTT	CASSETRGRTEAFF
TRBV2	TRBD1	14	NA	TRBJ2-7	TGTGCCAGCAGTACAGGGGGGTATACCTACGAGCAGTACTTC	CASSTGGYTYEQYF
TRBV3-1/TRBV3-2	TRBD2	14	NA	TRBJ2-5	TGTGCCAGCAGCCCAAGCGGGAGTGGGGAGACCCAGTACTTC	CASSPSGSGETQYF
TRBV11-3	NA	17	NA	TRBJ2-5	TGTGCCAGCAGCTACCCCGTTAGTGGCCAGCGGTTAGAGACCCAGTACTTC	CASSYPVSGQRLETQYF
TRBV6-5	TRBD2	15	NA	TRBJ2-7	TGTGCCACCAGAAGGGGACTAGCGGATTCCTACGAGCAGTACTTC	CATRRGLADSYEQYF
TRBV3-1/TRBV3-2	NA	14	NA	TRBJ1-2	TGTGCCAGCAGCCAAGGACTGAATAACTATGGCTACACCTTC	CASSQGLNNYGYTF
TRBV29-1	NA	13	NA	TRBJ2-7	TGCAGCGTTGTCGTTAGAAGCTCCTACGAGCAGTACTTC	CSVVVRSSYEQYF
TRBV14	NA	16	NA	TRBJ1-2	TGTGCCAGCAGCCAAGGTTCGGCACCTCCGGGGTATGGCTACACCTTC	CASSQGSAPPGYGYTF
TRBV18	NA	14	NA	TRBJ2-3	TGTGCCAGCTCACCTGGACTTACCACAGATACGCAGTATTTT	CASSPGLTTDTQYF
TRBV27	TRBD2	15	NA	TRBJ2-1	TGTGCCAGCAGGCGACATAGCGGGAGTTACAATGAGCAGTTCTTC	CASRRHSGSYNEQFF
TRBV7-9	NA	16	NA	TRBJ1-2	TGTGCCAGCAGCTCTCAACTTAAGCACTCTAACTATGGCTACACCTTC	CASSSQLKHSNYGYTF
TRBV20-1	NA	11	few	TRBJ2-7	TGCAGTGCCACGGCGGCCTACGAGCAGTACTTC	CSATAAYEQYF
TRBV7-9	NA	13	NA	TRBJ1-5	TGTGCCAGCAGCTTAGGGGAGTTTCAGCCCCAGCATTTT	CASSLGEFQPQHF
TRBV27	NA	15	NA	TRBJ2-7	TGTGCCAGCAGTTTCCTGGAGGGCAGTTCAAACGAGCAGTACTTC	CASSFLEGSSNEQYF
TRBV11-1	TRBD2	16	NA	TRBJ2-1	TGTGCCAGCAGCTTAGGGGGCGGGAGGTTTTACAATGAGCAGTTCTTC	CASSLGGGRFYNEQFF
TRBV18	NA	12	NA	TRBJ2-5	TGTGCCAGCTCAACCGCTCGGGAGACCCAGTACTTC	CASSTARETQYF
TRBV11-2	TRBD1	15	few	TRBJ1-2	TGTGCCAGCACCCCTGGACAGGGCACTAACTATGGCTACACCTTC	CASTPGQGTNYGYTF
TRBV10-2	NA	17	NA	TRBJ1-2	TGCGCCAGCAGTGAGTCGGGGGCAACCGGATTAGGCTATGGCTACACCTTC	CASSESGATGLGYGYTF
TRBV11-1	TRBD2	15	NA	TRBJ2-1	TGTGCCAGCGAACGAGGTGAGCGGGGGGACAATGAGCAGTTCTTC	CASERGERGDNEQFF